The present T cell receptor beta chain was sequenced within a study of cytomegalovirus exposure and HLA in healthy donors. Overall study: Genetic ancestry analysis placed approximately 78% of the 398 donors that were genotyped in the Caucasian-associated cluster.

In the case of this clone: Its target is not known.

CDR3 length: 17 residues. V lost 6 bases and J lost 0, with 21 bases in between. The PCR had 60 Vbeta and 13 Jbeta primers. Profiling relied on immunoSEQ multiplex PCR, and the TCRdb table lists in-frame clones only, not all of them. Among over 50,000 clones listed, more than 60% were seen once. Study conclusions and caveats: The investigators catalogued 164 TCR beta chains as cytomegalovirus-associated.

The chain carries TRBV23-1 and TRBJ2-7; D might be TRBD2 (6 bases). TRBV23-1 is classed as an ORF, of uncertain function. Sequenced input: PBMCs. This sequence originates from a man between 45 and 60 years old in good health and CMV-seropositive. CDR3 protein: CASSRWGRSQPSYEQYF. The DNA of the CDR3 is TGCGCCAGCAGCCGGTGGGGGAGGAGCCAACCCTCCTACGAGCAGTACTTC.